This TCR beta chain was observed in a study of type 1 and type 2 diabetes patients. This clonotype occurred once. Amplification started from genomic DNA. A primer set of 30 forward and 13 reverse primers amplified the CDR3. From the multiplex PCR reads, TCRdb called clonotypes with MiXCR, one entry per CDR3 protein. Altogether fewer than 300,000 distinct CDR3 sequences are present, roughly 48% being singletons, with the ten largest covering around 15%. CDR1 SGHTA and CDR2 FQGNSA come from the germline V gene. The CDR3 loop spans 14 amino acids. The ends were cut back, 5 bases at V and 4 bases at J, with 14 bases in the middle.

The origin of this receptor is a man younger than 35 with type 2 diabetes. The sequenced sample was peripheral blood mononuclear cells (PBMCs). V usage is TRBV7-2 and J usage is TRBJ1-1; the D is unclear. CDR3 in DNA: TGTGCCAGCAGCAACTGGGTTCGGATCACTGAAGCTTTCTTT. It yields the protein CASSNWVRITEAFF.